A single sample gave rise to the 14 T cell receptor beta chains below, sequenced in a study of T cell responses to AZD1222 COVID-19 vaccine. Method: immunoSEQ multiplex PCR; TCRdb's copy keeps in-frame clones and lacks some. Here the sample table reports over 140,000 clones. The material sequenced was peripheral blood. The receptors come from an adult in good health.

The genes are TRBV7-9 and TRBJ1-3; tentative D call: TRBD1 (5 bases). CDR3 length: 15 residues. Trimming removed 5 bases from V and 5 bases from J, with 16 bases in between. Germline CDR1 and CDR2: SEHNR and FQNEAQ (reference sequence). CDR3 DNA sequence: TGTGCCAGCAGCCCCCGCGGAACGGGACGAAACACCATATATTTT. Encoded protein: CASSPRGTGRNTIYF.

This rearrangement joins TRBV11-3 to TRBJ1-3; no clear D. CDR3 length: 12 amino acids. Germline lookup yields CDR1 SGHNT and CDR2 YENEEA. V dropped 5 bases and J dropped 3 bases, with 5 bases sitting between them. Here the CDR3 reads CASSPLGNTIYF. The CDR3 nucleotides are TGTGCCAGCAGCCCCCTTGGAAACACCATATATTTT. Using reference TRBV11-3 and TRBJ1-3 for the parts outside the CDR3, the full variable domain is EAGVVQSPRYKIIEKKQPVAFWCNPISGHNTLYWYLQNLGQGPELLIRYENEEAVDDSQLPKDRFSAERLKGVDSTLKIQPAELGDSAVYLCASSPLGNTIYFGEGSWLTVV.

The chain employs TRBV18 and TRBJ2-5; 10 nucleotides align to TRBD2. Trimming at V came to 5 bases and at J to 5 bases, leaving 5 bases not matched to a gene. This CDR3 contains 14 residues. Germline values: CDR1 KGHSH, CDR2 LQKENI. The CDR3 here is CASSTSGGAETQYF. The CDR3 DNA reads TGTGCCAGCTCAACAAGCGGGGGGGCGGAGACCCAGTACTTC.

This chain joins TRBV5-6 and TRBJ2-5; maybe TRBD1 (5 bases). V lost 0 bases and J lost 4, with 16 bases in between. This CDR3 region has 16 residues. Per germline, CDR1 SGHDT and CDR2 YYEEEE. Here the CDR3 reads CASSLAIRAGRETQYF. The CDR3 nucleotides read TGTGCCAGCAGCTTGGCCATCAGGGCTGGAAGAGAGACCCAGTACTTC.

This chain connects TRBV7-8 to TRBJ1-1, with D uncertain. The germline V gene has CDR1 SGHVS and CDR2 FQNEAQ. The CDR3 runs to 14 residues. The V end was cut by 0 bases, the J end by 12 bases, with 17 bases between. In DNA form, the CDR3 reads TGTGCCAGCAGCTTAGCGGGAAGGGCTGGAAAAACTTTCTTT. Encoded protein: CASSLAGRAGKTFF.

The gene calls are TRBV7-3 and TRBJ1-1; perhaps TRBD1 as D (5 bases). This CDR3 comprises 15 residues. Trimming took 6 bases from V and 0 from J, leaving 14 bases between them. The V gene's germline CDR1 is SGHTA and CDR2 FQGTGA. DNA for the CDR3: TGTGCCAGCAGTCCTTTAGGGGCGATGAACACTGAAGCTTTCTTT. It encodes CASSPLGAMNTEAFF.

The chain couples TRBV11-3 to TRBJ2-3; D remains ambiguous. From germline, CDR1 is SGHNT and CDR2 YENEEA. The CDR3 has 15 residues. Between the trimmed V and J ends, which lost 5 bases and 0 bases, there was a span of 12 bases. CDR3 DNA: TGTGCCAGCAGCACCCGCCCCCCCAGCACAGATACGCAGTATTTT. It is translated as CASSTRPPSTDTQYF.

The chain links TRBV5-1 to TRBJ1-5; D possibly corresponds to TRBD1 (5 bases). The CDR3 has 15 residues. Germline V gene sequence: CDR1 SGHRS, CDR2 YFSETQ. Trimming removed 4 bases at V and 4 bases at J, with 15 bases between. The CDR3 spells CASSVGPGRNQPQHF. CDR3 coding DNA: TGCGCCAGCAGCGTAGGACCAGGGAGGAATCAGCCCCAGCATTTT.

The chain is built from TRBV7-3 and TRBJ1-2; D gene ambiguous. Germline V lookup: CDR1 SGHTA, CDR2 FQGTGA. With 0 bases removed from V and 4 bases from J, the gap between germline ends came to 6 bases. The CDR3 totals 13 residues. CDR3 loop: CASSLTPSYGYTF. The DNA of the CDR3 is TGTGCCAGCAGCTTAACGCCCAGCTATGGCTACACCTTC.

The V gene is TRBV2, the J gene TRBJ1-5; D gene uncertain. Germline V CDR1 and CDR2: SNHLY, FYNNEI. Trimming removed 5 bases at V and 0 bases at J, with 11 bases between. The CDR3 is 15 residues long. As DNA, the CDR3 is TGTGCCAGCAGTCCTACTCTTTTTAGCAATCAGCCCCAGCATTTT. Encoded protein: CASSPTLFSNQPQHF.

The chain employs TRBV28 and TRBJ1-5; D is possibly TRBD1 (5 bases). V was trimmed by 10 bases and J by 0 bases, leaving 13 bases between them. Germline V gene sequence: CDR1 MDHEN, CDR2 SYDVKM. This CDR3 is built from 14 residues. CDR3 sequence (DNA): TGTGCCACCCGCCAGGGAAATAGCAATCAGCCCCAGCATTTT. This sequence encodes CATRQGNSNQPQHF.

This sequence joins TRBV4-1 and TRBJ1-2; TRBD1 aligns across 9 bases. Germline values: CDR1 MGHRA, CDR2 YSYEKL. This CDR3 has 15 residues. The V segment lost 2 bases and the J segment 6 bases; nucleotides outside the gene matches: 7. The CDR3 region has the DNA TGCGCCAGCAGCCAACCCACAGGGGGCTTAGATGGCTACACCTTC. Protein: CASSQPTGGLDGYTF.

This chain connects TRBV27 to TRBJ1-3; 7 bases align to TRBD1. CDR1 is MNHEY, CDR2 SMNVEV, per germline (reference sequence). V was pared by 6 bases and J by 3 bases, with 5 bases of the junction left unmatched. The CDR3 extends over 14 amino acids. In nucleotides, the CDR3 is TGTGCCAGCAGCACAGGGGCCGGTGGAAACACCATATATTTT. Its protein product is CASSTGAGGNTIYF.

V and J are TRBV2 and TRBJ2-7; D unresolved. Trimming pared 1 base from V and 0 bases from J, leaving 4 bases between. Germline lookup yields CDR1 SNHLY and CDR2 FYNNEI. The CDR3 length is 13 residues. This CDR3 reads CASSEGYSYEQYF. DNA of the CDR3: TGTGCCAGCAGTGAAGGGTACTCCTACGAGCAGTACTTC.